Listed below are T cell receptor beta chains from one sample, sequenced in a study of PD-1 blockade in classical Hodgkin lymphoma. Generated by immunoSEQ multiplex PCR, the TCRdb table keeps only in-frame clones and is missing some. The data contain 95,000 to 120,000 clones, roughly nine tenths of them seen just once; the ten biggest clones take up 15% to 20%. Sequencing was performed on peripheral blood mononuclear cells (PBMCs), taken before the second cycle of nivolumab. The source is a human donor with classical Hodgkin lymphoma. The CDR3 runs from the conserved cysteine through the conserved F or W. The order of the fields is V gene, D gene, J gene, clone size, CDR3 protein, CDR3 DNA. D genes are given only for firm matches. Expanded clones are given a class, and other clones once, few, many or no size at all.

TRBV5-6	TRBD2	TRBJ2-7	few	CASVSGRKSYEQYF	TGTGCCTCCGTTAGCGGGAGGAAATCCTACGAGCAGTACTTC
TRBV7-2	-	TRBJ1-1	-	CASSLMEGGTEAFF	TGTGCCAGCAGTCTTATGGAGGGAGGGACTGAAGCTTTCTTT
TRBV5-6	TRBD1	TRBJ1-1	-	CASSIGQGSAEAFF	TGTGCCAGCAGCATTGGACAGGGGAGCGCTGAAGCTTTCTTT
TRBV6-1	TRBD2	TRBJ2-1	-	CASSEAGAGGKGNEQFF	TGTGCCAGCAGTGAAGCTGGGGCGGGAGGGAAGGGGAATGAGCAGTTCTTC
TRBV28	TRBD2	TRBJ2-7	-	CASSLGVAGPQSPEQYF	TGTGCCAGCAGTTTAGGGGTAGCGGGACCCCAATCCCCCGAGCAGTACTTC
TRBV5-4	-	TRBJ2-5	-	CASSWFSGGRQETQYF	TGTGCCAGCAGCTGGTTTAGCGGAGGACGCCAAGAGACCCAGTACTTC
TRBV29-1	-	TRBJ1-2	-	CSVAQGSGYTF	TGTAGCGTTGCGCAGGGTAGTGGCTACACCTTC
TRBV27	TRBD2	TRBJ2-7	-	CASSLSLTSANSYEQYF	TGTGCCAGCAGTTTATCGCTCACTAGCGCAAACTCCTACGAGCAGTACTTC
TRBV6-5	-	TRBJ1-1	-	CASSESAYRAEAFF	TGTGCCAGCAGTGAAAGCGCCTACAGGGCTGAAGCTTTCTTT
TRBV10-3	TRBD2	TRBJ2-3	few	CATCLGSGRGDTQYF	TGTGCCACCTGCTTAGGTAGCGGGAGGGGTGATACGCAGTATTTT
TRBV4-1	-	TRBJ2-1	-	CASSQAGLSSNEQFF	TGCGCCAGCAGCCAAGCCGGGCTTTCATCGAATGAGCAGTTCTTC
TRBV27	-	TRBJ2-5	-	CASSRLEQETQYF	TGTGCCAGCAGTCGACTAGAACAAGAGACCCAGTACTTC
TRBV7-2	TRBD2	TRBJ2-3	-	CASSLVRVASGSTDTQYF	TGTGCCAGCAGCTTAGTTCGTGTGGCTAGCGGCAGCACAGATACGCAGTATTTT
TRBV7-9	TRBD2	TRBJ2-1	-	CASRTTQMAGGSYNEQFF	TGTGCCAGCAGGACCACCCAGATGGCGGGAGGTTCCTACAATGAGCAGTTCTTC
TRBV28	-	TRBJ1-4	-	CASSSALQRNEKLFF	TGTGCCAGCAGTTCGGCCTTACAGCGTAATGAAAAACTGTTTTTT
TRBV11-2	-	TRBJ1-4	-	CASNLEGGNEKLFF	TGTGCCAGCAACTTGGAGGGGGGAAATGAAAAACTGTTTTTT
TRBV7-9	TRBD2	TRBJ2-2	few	CASSLISGRAGELFF	TGTGCCAGCAGCCTCATAAGCGGGAGGGCCGGGGAGCTGTTTTTT
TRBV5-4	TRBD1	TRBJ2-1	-	CASSSRQGAGDEQFF	TGTGCCAGCAGCTCTCGACAGGGGGCCGGGGATGAGCAGTTCTTC
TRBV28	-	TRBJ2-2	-	CASSLQGSAGELFF	TGTGCCAGCAGTTTGCAGGGTTCCGCCGGGGAGCTGTTTTTT
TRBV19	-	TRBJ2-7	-	CASSREPYEQYF	TGTGCCAGTAGCCGTGAACCCTACGAGCAGTACTTC
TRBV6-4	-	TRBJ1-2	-	CASSDLLLAEAGPDENYGYTF	TGTGCCAGCAGTGACCTTCTCCTAGCTGAGGCCGGGCCAGACGAGAACTATGGCTACACCTTC
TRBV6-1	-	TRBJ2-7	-	CASSEVTGASYEQYF	TGTGCCAGCAGTGAAGTCACGGGGGCGAGCTACGAGCAGTACTTC
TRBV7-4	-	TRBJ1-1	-	CASSYLRGNTEAFF	TGTGCCAGCAGCTATTTGAGGGGGAACACTGAAGCTTTCTTT
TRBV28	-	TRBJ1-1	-	CASSSILGEAFF	TGTGCCAGCAGTTCAATCCTAGGCGAAGCTTTCTTT
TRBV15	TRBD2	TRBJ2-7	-	CATSRDLAGGDEQYF	TGTGCCACCAGCAGAGATCTAGCGGGAGGAGACGAGCAGTACTTC
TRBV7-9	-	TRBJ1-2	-	CASSFSAQGNGYTF	TGTGCCAGCAGCTTCAGCGCCCAGGGTAATGGCTACACCTTC
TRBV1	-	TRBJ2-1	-	CTSSQGLACEQFF	TGCACCAGCAGCCAAGGACTAGCCTGTGAGCAGTTCTTC
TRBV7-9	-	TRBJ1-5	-	CASSLWVNQPQHF	TGTGCCAGCAGCTTATGGGTCAATCAGCCCCAGCATTTT
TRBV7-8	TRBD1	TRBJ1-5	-	CASRDRGHYQPQHF	TGTGCCAGCAGGGACAGGGGGCATTATCAGCCCCAGCATTTT
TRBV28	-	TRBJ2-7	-	CASSLWGSSYEQYF	TGTGCCAGCAGTTTATGGGGGAGCTCCTACGAGCAGTACTTC
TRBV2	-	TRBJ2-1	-	CASTPGGGSVSYNEQFF	TGTGCCAGCACCCCCGGTGGTGGTAGTGTGTCCTACAATGAGCAGTTCTTC
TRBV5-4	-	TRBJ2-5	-	CASRSGSLQETQYF	TGTGCCAGCAGAAGTGGGAGCCTCCAAGAGACCCAGTACTTC
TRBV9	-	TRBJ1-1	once	CASSVVWGTEAFF	TGTGCCAGCAGCGTAGTATGGGGAACTGAAGCTTTCTTT
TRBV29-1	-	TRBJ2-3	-	CSVFRGGFTDTQYF	TGCAGCGTCTTCAGGGGAGGCTTCACAGATACGCAGTATTTT
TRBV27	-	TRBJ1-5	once	CASKAGTRVSNQPQHF	TGTGCCAGCAAGGCCGGAACGAGGGTAAGCAATCAGCCCCAGCATTTT
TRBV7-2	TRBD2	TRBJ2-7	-	CASRPLAGMTYEQYF	TGTGCCAGCAGGCCGTTAGCGGGAATGACCTACGAGCAGTACTTC
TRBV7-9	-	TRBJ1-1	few	CASSLARGWAAFF	TGTGCCAGCAGCTTAGCCCGGGGCTGGGCAGCTTTCTTT
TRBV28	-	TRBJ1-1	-	CASRWTGGNTEAFF	TGTGCCAGCAGGTGGACGGGAGGGAACACTGAAGCTTTCTTT
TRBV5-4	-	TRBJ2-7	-	CASSWGESSYEQYF	TGTGCCAGCAGCTGGGGGGAGAGCTCCTACGAGCAGTACTTC
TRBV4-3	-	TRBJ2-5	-	CASSPLLARGRLATQYF	TGCGCCAGCAGCCCCCTATTAGCCAGGGGGAGGTTGGCGACCCAGTACTTC
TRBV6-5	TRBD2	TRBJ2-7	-	CASSKAGTSYEQYF	TGTGCCAGCAGTAAAGCCGGGACTAGCTACGAGCAGTACTTC
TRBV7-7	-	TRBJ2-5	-	CASSQNLYQETQYF	TGTGCTAGCAGCCAAAATCTGTACCAAGAGACCCAGTACTTC
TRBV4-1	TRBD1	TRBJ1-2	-	CASSLRPVDRPANYGYTF	TGCGCCAGCAGCCTCCGCCCCGTGGACAGGCCAGCTAACTATGGCTACACCTTC
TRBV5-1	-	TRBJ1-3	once	CASSPERSGNTIYF	TGCGCCAGCAGCCCAGAACGCTCTGGAAACACCATATATTTT
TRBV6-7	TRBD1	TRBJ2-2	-	CASRPGQGDTGELFF	TGTGCCAGCAGGCCGGGACAGGGGGACACCGGGGAGCTGTTTTTT
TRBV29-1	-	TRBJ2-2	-	CSVPSSPPGELFF	TGCAGCGTTCCTAGCAGTCCACCCGGGGAGCTGTTTTTT
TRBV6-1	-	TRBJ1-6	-	CASRQLKSNSPLHF	TGTGCCAGTCGGCAGTTGAAAAGTAATTCACCCCTCCACTTT
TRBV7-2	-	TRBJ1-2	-	CASSSVYGYTF	TGTGCCAGCAGCTCGGTATATGGCTACACCTTC
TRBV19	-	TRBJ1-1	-	CASSILVTGDTEAFF	TGTGCCAGTAGTATCTTGGTGACCGGGGACACTGAAGCTTTCTTT
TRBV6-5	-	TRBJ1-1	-	CASSYEGFTEAFF	TGTGCCAGCAGTTACGAGGGTTTCACTGAAGCTTTCTTT
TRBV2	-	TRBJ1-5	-	CASSEEKGNQPQHF	TGTGCCAGCAGTGAAGAGAAGGGCAATCAGCCCCAGCATTTT
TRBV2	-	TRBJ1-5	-	CASSEGNNQPQHF	TGTGCCAGCAGTGAAGGGAACAATCAGCCCCAGCATTTT
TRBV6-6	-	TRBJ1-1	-	CASRDSHRRNTEAFF	TGTGCCAGCAGAGATAGTCACAGGAGGAACACTGAAGCTTTCTTT
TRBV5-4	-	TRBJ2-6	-	CASRTSGANVLTF	TGTGCCAGCAGGACATCTGGGGCCAACGTCCTGACTTTC
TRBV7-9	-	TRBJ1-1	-	CASSLEQGTEAFF	TGTGCCAGCAGCTTAGAACAGGGCACTGAAGCTTTCTTT
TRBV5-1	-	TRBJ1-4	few	CASSPRGAQGGEKLFF	TGCGCCAGCAGCCCACGGGGGGCCCAGGGAGGTGAAAAACTGTTTTTT
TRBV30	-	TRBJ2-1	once	CAWSKSVGERRYNEQFF	TGTGCCTGGAGTAAGTCTGTTGGGGAGCGGAGATACAATGAGCAGTTCTTC
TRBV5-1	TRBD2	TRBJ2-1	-	CASRTSVFDEQFF	TGCGCCAGCAGGACTAGCGTTTTTGATGAGCAGTTCTTC
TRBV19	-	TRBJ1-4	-	CASSSPLPPGPFPVSNEKLFF	TGTGCCAGTAGTAGCCCTCTACCACCGGGGCCCTTCCCTGTATCAAATGAAAAACTGTTTTTT
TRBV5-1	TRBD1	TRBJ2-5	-	CASSKTGAETQYF	TGCGCCAGCAGCAAGACAGGGGCAGAGACCCAGTACTTC